One sample yielded the 26 T cell receptor beta chains listed below, sequenced in a study of T cells in Graves' hyperthyroidism and ophthalmopathy. TCR beta CDR3 region amplification was performed from RNA transcripts. HTBI primers drove first-round RT-PCR of the TCR CDR3. TCRdb re-analysed the multiplex PCR reads in MiXCR, keeping a single row per CDR3 protein. Of hundreds of thousands of distinct CDR3 sequences listed, roughly 16% are singletons. The sequencing input was blood. The receptors derive from a woman aged 35 to 49 with Graves' ophthalmopathy.

The table lists this clonotype with many counts. The chain has TRBV2 and TRBJ2-7; TRBD2 matches at 13 bases. The CDR3 length is 16 residues. Germline trimming cut 10 bases from V and 2 bases from J; bases unmatched to any gene: 11. Germline values: CDR1 SNHLY, CDR2 FYNNEI. The CDR3 sequence is CAIGGTSGNGAYEQYF. The CDR3 DNA sequence: TGTGCCATCGGGGGGACTAGCGGGAACGGGGCCTACGAGCAGTACTTC.

This clonotype has a count of ten or more. The rearrangement uses TRBV20-1 and TRBJ1-2, with 10 nucleotides matching TRBD1. J was trimmed by 3 bases and V by 2 bases; bases with no gene match: 6. The germline V gene has CDR1 DFQATT and CDR2 SNEGSKA (reference sequence). The CDR3 is made up of 15 amino acids. CDR3 DNA sequence: TGCAGTGCTAGAAAATTAGGGACAGGGGACTATGGCTACACCTTC. It codes for CSARKLGTGDYGYTF.

The DNA for the CDR3 is TGTGCCAGCAGTAGCGGGACCTCATATAACACCGGGGAGCTGTTTTTT. Its protein is CASSSGTSYNTGELFF. This chain uses TRBV12-3 or TRBV12-4 with TRBJ2-2; 7 bases align to TRBD2. J gave up 2 bases and V 5 bases, and 8 bases lay outside the gene matches. The CDR3 runs to 16 residues.

This chain links TRBV5-1 with TRBJ2-1, with TRBD2 as a possible D gene (7 bases). Germline V gene data show CDR1 as SGHRS and CDR2 as YFSETQ. The CDR3 has 15 amino acids. Trimming shortened V by 7 bases and J by 5 bases, and 19 bases separated the two germline ends. In nucleotides, the CDR3 is TGCGCCAGCTCTCAACAGGGAGGGGGGCACAATGAGCAGTTCTTC. Its protein is CASSQQGGGHNEQFF.

This clonotype was seen a few times. The chain combines TRBV25-1 with TRBJ1-1; D is ambiguous. V shed 3 bases and J shed 8 bases, with 16 bases lying between them. The CDR3 is made up of 14 amino acids. Germline V CDR1 and CDR2: MGHDK, SYGVNS. DNA for the CDR3: TGTGCCAGCAGTGAGGGCACACTAGGGCGAGAAGCTTTCTTT. This gives the protein CASSEGTLGREAFF.

The chain combines TRBV30 with TRBJ2-5, with a weak D call TRBD1 (5 bases). The length of the CDR3 is 13 residues. CDR1 and CDR2 (germline): GTSNPN, SVGIG (reference sequence). The V end was cut by 0 bases, the J end by 6 bases, with 11 bases between. The CDR3 DNA follows: TGTGCCTGGAGTGTAGAAGGGGTCAAGACCCAGTACTTC. Its translation is CAWSVEGVKTQYF.

This chain links TRBV19 with TRBJ2-1; tentative D call: TRBD2 (6 bases). CDR1 is LNHDA and CDR2 is SQIVND in the germline V gene (reference sequence). Trimming removed 1 base from V and 2 bases from J, with 9 bases in between. This CDR3 comprises 15 residues. CDR3 sequence: CASSIAGATYNEQFF. The CDR3 DNA follows: TGTGCCAGTAGTATAGCGGGAGCGACCTACAATGAGCAGTTCTTC.

This clonotype was recorded a few times. V usage is TRBV4-1 and J usage is TRBJ1-1; D is perhaps TRBD1 (5 bases). Germline V gene data show CDR1 as MGHRA and CDR2 as YSYEKL. Deletions cut 1 base from V and 11 bases from J, with 17 bases between. The CDR3 is made up of 14 amino acids. The CDR3 spells CASSQVRGVSDAFF. As DNA, the CDR3 is TGCGCCAGCAGCCAAGTTAGAGGGGTGTCGGATGCTTTCTTT.

This clonotype turned up a few times. V gene TRBV12-3 or TRBV12-4 combines with J gene TRBJ2-1; 9 positions agree with TRBD1. The V segment lost 4 bases and the J segment 14 bases; nucleotides outside the gene matches: 6. The CDR3 sequence is 12 residues long. The CDR3 coding sequence is TGTGCCAGCAGTTCCGCGGGACAGGGAAAGTTCTTC. Its translation is CASSSAGQGKFF.

The CDR3 reads CASSQYTISLNEQFF. In DNA form, the CDR3 reads TGTGCCAGCAGCCAGTATACAATCTCACTCAATGAGCAGTTCTTC. The chain links TRBV14 to TRBJ2-1, with D hard to call. V was pared by 3 bases and J by 6 bases, with 15 bases between. CDR1 is SGHDN and CDR2 is FVKESK in the germline V gene. The CDR3 is made up of 15 amino acids.

This clonotype was picked up many times. CDR3 amino acids: CASSFEWGTGNTIYF. For the CDR3, the DNA is TGTGCCAGCAGCTTCGAATGGGGAACTGGAAACACCATATATTTT. The V and J genes are TRBV7-2 and TRBJ1-3, with unresolved D. The V gene lost 3 bases and the J gene lost 2 bases, with 11 bases spanning the gap. CDR3 length equals 15 residues. The germline V gene has CDR1 SGHTA and CDR2 FQGNSA.

In this sample, this clonotype turned up many times. The rearrangement joins TRBV5-1 to TRBJ1-1; D uncertain. The CDR3 totals 13 residues. Trimming cost V 4 bases and J 5 bases, with 12 bases left between them. Germline loops: CDR1 SGHRS, CDR2 YFSETQ. In nucleotides, the CDR3 is TGCGCCAGCAGCGCCCAGCGGTTTACTGAAGCTTTCTTT. It translates to CASSAQRFTEAFF. Variable domain in full (rest from reference TRBV5-1 and TRBJ1-1): KAGVTQTPRYLIKTRGQQVTLSCSPISGHRSVSWYQQTPGQGLQFLFEYFSETQRNKGNFPGRFSGRQFSNSRSEMNVSTLELGDSALYLCASSAQRFTEAFFGQGTRLTVV.

This clonotype was found many times. This chain connects TRBV2 to TRBJ2-2; 7 bases line up with TRBD1. Germline lookup yields CDR1 SNHLY and CDR2 FYNNEI. CDR3 length: 15 residues. The ends lost 7 bases at V and 3 bases at J; junction bases unmatched: 8. CDR3 loop: CASKSGTVDTGELFF. The CDR3 region has the DNA TGTGCCAGCAAATCCGGGACAGTGGACACCGGGGAGCTGTTTTTT.

The chain joins TRBV10-3 to TRBJ1-4; D ambiguous. The CDR3 runs to 14 residues. The ends were cut back, 2 bases at V and 8 bases at J, with 12 bases in the middle. CDR1 and CDR2 (germline): ENHRY, SYGVKD. CDR3 region: CAISEEGREEKLFF. The DNA for the CDR3 is TGTGCCATCAGTGAGGAAGGGCGGGAGGAAAAACTGTTTTTT.

The sample holds a few counts of this clonotype. The chain combines TRBV5-1 with TRBJ2-4; D possibly corresponds to TRBD1 (7 bases). From germline, CDR1 is SGHRS and CDR2 YFSETQ. The CDR3 length is 17 residues. Trimming removed 2 bases from V and 0 bases from J, with 15 bases in between. This CDR3 is CASSLRPGGLAKNIQYF. The CDR3 DNA sequence: TGCGCCAGCAGCTTAAGACCAGGGGGACTAGCCAAAAACATTCAGTACTTC.

The chain carries TRBV19 and TRBJ2-3; D not resolved. Trimming shortened V by 5 bases and J by 0 bases, and 9 bases separated the two germline ends. CDR3 size: 14 residues. CDR1 and CDR2 (germline): LNHDA, SQIVND (reference sequence). The CDR3 region has the DNA TGTGCCAGTAGTGCACGAGAGAGCACAGATACGCAGTATTTT. This encodes CASSARESTDTQYF. The complete variable domain, with remaining parts taken from reference TRBV19 and TRBJ2-3, reads DGGITQSPKYLFRKEGQNVTLSCEQNLNHDAMYWYRQDPGQGLRLIYYSQIVNDFQKGDIAEGYSVSREKKESFPLTVTSAQKNPTAFYLCASSARESTDTQYFGPGTRLTVL.

Ten or more counts support this clonotype. CDR3 nucleotide sequence: TGTGCCAGCAGTTTACAGGGGGCAGGGGGGGATACGCAGTATTTT. Translation gives CASSLQGAGGDTQYF. V is TRBV2 and J is TRBJ2-3, with 9 bases identical to TRBD1. Germline V gene data show CDR1 as SNHLY and CDR2 as FYNNEI. The CDR3 totals 15 residues. V lost 5 bases and J lost 6; bases outside the gene matches: 9.

The chain joins TRBV11-2 to TRBJ2-3; 10 bases fit TRBD1. CDR3 length: 16 residues. V was clipped by 3 bases and J by 1 base; unmatched bases: 4. Germline lookup yields CDR1 SGHAT and CDR2 FQNNGV. CDR3 sequence: CASSLGQGYGTDTQYF. The CDR3 bases are TGTGCCAGCAGCTTGGGACAGGGGTATGGCACAGATACGCAGTATTTT.

The genes are TRBV3-1 and TRBJ2-7; the match to TRBD1 covers 9 bases. V was clipped by 3 bases and J by 5 bases; unmatched bases: 2. The CDR3 runs 13 residues. CDR1 LGHDT and CDR2 YNNKEL come from the germline V gene (reference sequence). This CDR3 reads CASSHGQGHEQYF. The CDR3 DNA reads TGTGCCAGCAGCCACGGACAGGGGCACGAGCAGTACTTC.

This clonotype was recorded many times. The CDR3 bases are TGCGCCAGCAGCTTGGGAGGGACAGACTCCTACGAGCAGTACTTC. Its protein is CASSLGGTDSYEQYF. The chain combines TRBV5-1 with TRBJ2-7; TRBD1 matches at 7 bases. This CDR3 region has 15 residues. The V segment lost 0 bases and the J segment 0 bases; nucleotides outside the gene matches: 3. Germline V gene lookup returns CDR1 SGHRS and CDR2 YFSETQ.

This clonotype turned up a few times. The chain carries TRBV4-1 and TRBJ1-6; a weak D match, TRBD1 (5 bases). The germline CDR1 and CDR2 sequences are MGHRA and YSYEKL. Trimming took off 0 bases at V and 8 bases at J, with 14 bases between the two ends. The CDR3 has 16 amino acids. The chain's CDR3 is CASSQEQVREDSPLHF. The CDR3 DNA sequence: TGCGCCAGCAGCCAAGAGCAAGTCAGGGAAGATTCACCCCTCCACTTT.

The gene calls are TRBV19 and TRBJ2-1, with 7 positions matching TRBD1. After removal of 7 bases from V and 9 bases from J, the junction contained 12 bases not matched to a gene. The CDR3 is 14 residues long. Germline V gene lookup returns CDR1 LNHDA and CDR2 SQIVND (reference sequence). The chain's CDR3 is CASNNRQGFTEQFF. The DNA for the CDR3 is TGTGCCAGTAACAATAGACAGGGTTTTACTGAGCAGTTCTTC.

The J gene is TRBJ2-7, the V gene TRBV20-1; TRBD2 agrees at 10 bases. The V and J ends lost 2 bases and 2 bases, in that order; junction bases with no gene match: 6. Germline V lookup: CDR1 DFQATT, CDR2 SNEGSKA (reference sequence). The CDR3 runs to 15 residues. The CDR3: CSARLAGAATYEQYF. The CDR3 nucleotides read TGCAGTGCTAGACTAGCGGGAGCGGCGACCTACGAGCAGTACTTC.

This clonotype was detected once. V usage is TRBV2 and J usage is TRBJ1-1; D call uncertain. Germline CDR1 is SNHLY and CDR2 is FYNNEI. This CDR3 comprises 16 residues. Between the trimmed V and J ends, which lost 0 bases and 5 bases, there was a span of 16 bases. CDR3 sequence (DNA): TGTGCCAGCAGTGAAGCTCCGACTCTCATGAGGACTGAAGCTTTCTTT. Translation gives CASSEAPTLMRTEAFF.

The table lists this clonotype with many counts. The J gene is TRBJ2-5, the V gene TRBV3-1, with 7 bases matching TRBD1. Germline V gene data show CDR1 as LGHDT and CDR2 as YNNKEL (reference sequence). J lost 0 bases, V lost 7 bases, and 8 bases had no gene match. The CDR3 contains 15 residues. The CDR3, as DNA: TGTGCCAGCACACCCCTAGGGACAGACCAAGAGACCCAGTACTTC. It is translated as CASTPLGTDQETQYF.

This clonotype occurred many times. V gene TRBV19 combines with J gene TRBJ2-1, with 9 positions matching TRBD2. From germline, CDR1 is LNHDA and CDR2 SQIVND (reference sequence). The trim removed 10 bases at V and 4 bases at J, leaving 14 bases unmatched. This CDR3 is built from 16 residues. In DNA form, the CDR3 reads TGTGCCACCCTTCCCTCGACTAGCGGATTTTACAATGAGCAGTTCTTC. The encoded protein is CATLPSTSGFYNEQFF.